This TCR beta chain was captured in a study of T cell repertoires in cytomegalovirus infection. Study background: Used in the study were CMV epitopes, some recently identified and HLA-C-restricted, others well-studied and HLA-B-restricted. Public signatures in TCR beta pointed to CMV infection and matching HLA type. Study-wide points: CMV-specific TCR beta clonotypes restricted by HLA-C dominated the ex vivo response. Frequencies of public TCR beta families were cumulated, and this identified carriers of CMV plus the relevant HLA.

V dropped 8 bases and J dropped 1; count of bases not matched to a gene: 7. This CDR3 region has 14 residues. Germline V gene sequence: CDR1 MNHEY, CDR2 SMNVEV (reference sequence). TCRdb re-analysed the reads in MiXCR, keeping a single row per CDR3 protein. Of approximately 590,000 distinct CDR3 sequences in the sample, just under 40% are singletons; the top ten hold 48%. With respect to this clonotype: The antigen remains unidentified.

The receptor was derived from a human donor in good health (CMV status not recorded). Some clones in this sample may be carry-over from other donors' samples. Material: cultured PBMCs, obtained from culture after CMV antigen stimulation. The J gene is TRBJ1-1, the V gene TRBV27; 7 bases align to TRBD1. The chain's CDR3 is CASGIGQENTEAFF. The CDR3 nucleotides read TGTGCCAGCGGAATTGGACAGGAGAACACTGAAGCTTTCTTT.